Listed below are T cell receptor beta chains from one sample, sequenced in a study of brain T cells in children with intractable seizures. Some clones are missing from TCRdb's copy, which holds only in-frame ones; the method was immunoSEQ multiplex PCR. The sample holds some 10,000 clones, 69% seen once. The sequencing used resected brain tissue, collected at surgery. The receptors come from a girl aged 2-10 years with tuberous sclerosis and intractable seizures. Both conserved end residues are part of each CDR3. D genes are given only for firm matches. For some rows the clone size is stated as once, few or many, or as a class when expanded; others skip it.

d_gene: NA
v_gene: TRBV18
j_gene: TRBJ2-5
abundance: NA
CDR3nt: TGTGCCAGCTCACCACCGGGCAGGTTACTAGGGGAGACCCAGTACTTC
CDR3aa: CASSPPGRLLGETQYF

d_gene: TRBD1
v_gene: TRBV30
j_gene: TRBJ1-6
abundance: NA
CDR3nt: TGTGCCTGGAGCCATCTTTACGCCTACGGGACAGGGAATTCACCCCTCCACTTT
CDR3aa: CAWSHLYAYGTGNSPLHF

d_gene: NA
v_gene: TRBV6-5
j_gene: TRBJ1-2
abundance: NA
CDR3nt: TGTGCCAGTCGCCTCTCCCAGATAGCTAACTATGGCTACACCTTC
CDR3aa: CASRLSQIANYGYTF

d_gene: TRBD2
v_gene: TRBV25-1
j_gene: TRBJ2-1
abundance: NA
CDR3nt: TGTGCCAGCAGTGAATGGGTAGCGGGGACCTACAATGAGCAGTTCTTC
CDR3aa: CASSEWVAGTYNEQFF

d_gene: TRBD2
v_gene: TRBV7-2
j_gene: TRBJ2-1
abundance: once
CDR3nt: TGTGCCAGCAGCTTACAGCGGGGGGGTTTTGAGCAGTTCTTC
CDR3aa: CASSLQRGGFEQFF

d_gene: NA
v_gene: TRBV18
j_gene: TRBJ2-6
abundance: few
CDR3nt: TGTGCCAGCTCACCTCAGGAGCAGGTACGGTCTGGGGCCAACGTCCTGACTTTC
CDR3aa: CASSPQEQVRSGANVLTF

d_gene: TRBD1
v_gene: TRBV6-5
j_gene: TRBJ1-4
abundance: few
CDR3nt: TGTGCCAGCAGTTACTTTCAGGGGGCGCGTGAAAAACTGTTTTTT
CDR3aa: CASSYFQGAREKLFF

d_gene: TRBD1
v_gene: TRBV6-6
j_gene: TRBJ1-2
abundance: NA
CDR3nt: TGTGCCAGCAGTTACTCAGCACAGGGGGCTAACTATGGCTACACCTTC
CDR3aa: CASSYSAQGANYGYTF

d_gene: NA
v_gene: TRBV6-5
j_gene: TRBJ2-1
abundance: once
CDR3nt: TGTGCCAGCAGTTCTCCAGGTGGTGAGCAGTTCTTC
CDR3aa: CASSSPGGEQFF

d_gene: NA
v_gene: TRBV7-9
j_gene: TRBJ1-3
abundance: NA
CDR3nt: TGTGCCAGCAGAGGACCTTCTCCTCTGGGAAACACCATATATTTT
CDR3aa: CASRGPSPLGNTIYF